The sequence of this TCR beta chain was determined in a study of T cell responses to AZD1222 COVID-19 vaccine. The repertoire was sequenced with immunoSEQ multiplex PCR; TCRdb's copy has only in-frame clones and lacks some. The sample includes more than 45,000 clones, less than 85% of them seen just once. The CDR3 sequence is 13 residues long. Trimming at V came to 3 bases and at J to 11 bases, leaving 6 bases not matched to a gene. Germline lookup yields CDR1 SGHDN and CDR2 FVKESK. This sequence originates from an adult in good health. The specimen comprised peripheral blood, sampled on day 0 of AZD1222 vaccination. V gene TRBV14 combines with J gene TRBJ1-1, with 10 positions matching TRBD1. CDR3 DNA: TGTGCCAGCAGCCACCGACAGGGGGCTGTGGCTTTCTTT. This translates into CASSHRQGAVAFF.